This entry features one T cell receptor beta chain sequence. Its antigen remains unknown. Using immunoSEQ multiplex PCR, the repertoire was profiled, and TCRdb retains in-frame clones only, with some absent. Altogether about 80,000 clones are present, roughly 91% being singletons, with the ten largest covering roughly 0.31%. These data come from a study of graft-versus-host responses after intestinal transplantation. Study as a whole: Recipients received multivisceral, liver-intestinal, or isolated intestinal transplants. Tacrolimus plus steroids were given to all recipients for two to three years, preceded by anti-thymocyte globulin induction.

Study-level results: Early post-transplant HvG declines tracked with peak circulating GvH clone levels.

CDR3 size: 15 residues. The trim removed 1 base at V and 5 bases at J, leaving 6 bases unmatched. CDR1 is MNHNS, CDR2 SASEGT, per germline. This TCR was recovered from a human donor who received an intestinal transplant. Specimen: unstimulated CD4+ T cells sorted from spleen or lymph node cells, collected before intestinal transplant. The chain is built from TRBV6-1 and TRBJ2-3; 7 bases map to TRBD2. The DNA for the CDR3 is TGTGCCAGCAGTGAAGAGGCAGGGAGGGGAGATACGCAGTATTTT. Amino acids: CASSEEAGRGDTQYF.